What follows are 12 T cell receptor beta chains derived from one specimen sequenced in a study of T-cell memory formation after mild COVID-19. TCRdb used MiXCR to reprocess the 5' RACE reads, holding one entry per CDR3 protein. Of roughly 400,000 distinct CDR3 sequences in the sample, 20% to 25% were seen once. The sequenced material came from PBMCs or a T cell subset sorted from them (not recorded which). Receptors were obtained from an adult woman who had mild COVID-19 (a few samples of this study predate the infection). Cell type and time point are not known.

This clonotype was recorded many times. CDR3 region: CSVRRGSPTDTQYF. The CDR3 coding sequence is TGCAGCGTTCGCCGCGGGAGTCCCACAGATACGCAGTATTTT. This rearrangement joins TRBV29-1 to TRBJ2-3; 7 bases line up with TRBD2. This CDR3 spans 14 amino acids. In germline, CDR1 is SQVTM, CDR2 ANQGSEA. Germline trimming cut 5 bases from V and 2 bases from J; bases unmatched to any gene: 7.

The chain recombines TRBV15 with TRBJ2-7; D tentatively reads TRBD1 or TRBD2 (5 bases each). Germline V gene data show CDR1 as LNHNV and CDR2 as YYDKDF (reference sequence). The length of the CDR3 is 14 residues. V gave up 3 bases and J gave up 6 bases, with 15 bases separating them. The CDR3 here is CATSRSRELGEQYF. The CDR3 region has the DNA TGTGCCACCAGCAGGAGCAGGGAGTTAGGCGAGCAGTACTTC.

This clonotype was seen a handful of times. J is TRBJ2-7 and V is TRBV7-8; possible D gene TRBD1, 6 bases. Germline V gene lookup returns CDR1 SGHVS and CDR2 FQNEAQ. Trimming took 2 bases from V and 0 from J, leaving 20 bases between them. CDR3 length equals 18 residues. The CDR3, as DNA: TGTGCCAGCAGCTTACCTCTCCCGGGCCAAGGGGGCTCCTACGAGCAGTACTTC. Translation: CASSLPLPGQGGSYEQYF.

This clonotype was counted between two and nine times. The chain couples TRBV7-2 to TRBJ2-5; no definite D call. In germline, CDR1 is SGHTA, CDR2 FQGNSA. The V and J ends lost 3 bases and 5 bases respectively, with 10 bases between them. The CDR3 runs 13 residues. The CDR3, as DNA: TGTGCCAGCAGCTTTGGGTTTAAGGAGACCCAGTACTTC. Translating gives CASSFGFKETQYF.

The chain is built from TRBV27 and TRBJ1-6; the D is unclear. V shed 2 bases and J shed 10 bases, with 24 bases lying between them. The CDR3 has 18 amino acids. The germline gives CDR1 MNHEY, CDR2 SMNVEV (reference sequence). The CDR3 loop reads CASSLMTPNSVRTSPLHF. In DNA, the CDR3 is TGTGCCAGCAGTTTAATGACCCCCAACAGCGTGAGGACCTCACCCCTCCACTTT.

The J gene is TRBJ2-3, the V gene TRBV7-9; TRBD1 matches at 9 bases. CDR1 SEHNR and CDR2 FQNEAQ come from the germline V gene (reference sequence). The CDR3 totals 16 residues. With V trimmed by 3 bases and J by 4 bases, 8 bases remained unmatched. CDR3 DNA sequence: TGTGCCAGCAGCTTCCCTTACAGGGGGCGGGCAGATACGCAGTATTTT. Protein product: CASSFPYRGRADTQYF. Combining the CDR3 with reference TRBV7-9 and TRBJ2-3 gives the whole variable domain DTGVSQNPRHKITKRGQNVTFRCDPISEHNRLYWYRQTLGQGPEFLTYFQNEAQLEKSRLLSDRFSAERPKGSFSTLEIQRTEQGDSAMYLCASSFPYRGRADTQYFGPGTRLTVL.

This clonotype came up once. This chain uses TRBV20-1 with TRBJ1-2, with a weak D call TRBD1 (6 bases). This CDR3 is built from 12 residues. Germline lookup yields CDR1 DFQATT and CDR2 SNEGSKA (reference sequence). Between the trimmed V and J ends, which lost 4 bases and 8 bases, there was a span of 14 bases. The CDR3 DNA reads as TGCAGTGCTACGGGACAACTTGGCGGCTACACCTTC. Its protein product is CSATGQLGGYTF.

The rearrangement links TRBV11-2 to TRBJ1-1; possibly TRBD1 for D (5 bases). The CDR3 sequence is 15 residues long. CDR1 is SGHAT and CDR2 is FQNNGV in the germline V gene. V was trimmed by 3 bases and J by 5 bases, leaving 16 bases between them. Here the CDR3 DNA reads TGTGCCAGCAGCTTCATCTACGGTAGGGGTACTGAAGCTTTCTTT. Residues: CASSFIYGRGTEAFF. The whole variable domain, filled in from reference TRBV11-2 and TRBJ1-1, reads EAGVAQSPRYKIIEKRQSVAFWCNPISGHATLYWYQQILGQGPKLLIQFQNNGVVDDSQLPKDRFSAERLKGVDSTLKIQPAKLEDSAVYLCASSFIYGRGTEAFFGQGTRLTVV.

The V gene is TRBV24-1, the J gene TRBJ2-7; maybe TRBD2 (7 bases). Trimming cost V 5 bases and J 9 bases, with 16 bases left between them. Germline CDR1 KGHDR, CDR2 SFDVKD. The CDR3 is 13 amino acids. The DNA of the CDR3 is TGTGCCACCAGTGGACTGGGGGGGGCGCGGCAGTACTTC. This encodes CATSGLGGARQYF.

The chain uses TRBV11-2 and TRBJ2-5; 11 bases fit TRBD1. There are 20 residues in the CDR3. Germline V gene sequence: CDR1 SGHAT, CDR2 FQNNGV. The V segment lost 5 bases and the J segment 5 bases; nucleotides outside the gene matches: 22. CDR3 in amino acids: CASSQTSRASEDRGRETQYF. The CDR3 DNA is TGTGCCAGCAGCCAAACATCCCGAGCCTCGGAGGACAGGGGGCGGGAGACCCAGTACTTC.

This clonotype was observed a few times. The chain couples TRBV20-1 to TRBJ1-2; D not resolved. Deletions cut 0 bases from V and 4 bases from J, with 21 bases between. Germline CDR1 DFQATT, CDR2 SNEGSKA (reference sequence). The CDR3 consists of 17 residues. The CDR3 DNA follows: TGCAGTGCTAGAGATGCAACGCGACCGACACAGATCTATGGCTACACCTTC. Protein product: CSARDATRPTQIYGYTF.

In DNA, the CDR3 is TGCAGTGCTAAAAAGGGACAGTCGCAGTATTTT. Residues: CSAKKGQSQYF. The chain employs TRBV20-1 and TRBJ2-3; 7 bases agree with TRBD1. J lost 10 bases, V lost 4 bases, and 5 bases had no gene match. This CDR3 has 11 residues. Germline V lookup: CDR1 DFQATT, CDR2 SNEGSKA (reference sequence).